One and the same sample provided the 11 T cell receptor beta chains below, sequenced in a study of T cell changes during pregnancy in multiple sclerosis. Assay: immunoSEQ multiplex PCR; the TCRdb copy retains only in-frame clones and omits some. The data show about 50,000 clones, around nine tenths seen once. This material consisted of CD4+ T cells from peripheral blood mononuclear cells, taken after pregnancy. The receptors come from a female donor with multiple sclerosis, enrolled in a pregnancy study.

This clone was detected once. The chain links TRBV12-5 to TRBJ2-1, with 11 bases identical to TRBD2. V was pared by 6 bases and J by 9 bases, with 1 base of the junction left unmatched. The germline V gene encodes CDR1 LGHNT and CDR2 FRNRAP. This CDR3 is 12 amino acids long. The CDR3 loop is CASGLAGGEQFF. In DNA, the CDR3 is TGTGCTAGTGGCCTAGCGGGAGGTGAGCAGTTCTTC. The full variable domain, rest sourced from reference TRBV12-5 and TRBJ2-1, is DARVTQTPRHKVTEMGQEVTMRCQPILGHNTVFWYRQTMMQGLELLAYFRNRAPLDDSGMPKDRFSAEMPDATLATLKIQPSEPRDSAVYFCASGLAGGEQFFGPGTRLTVL.

J is TRBJ1-1 and V is TRBV30; D unclear. The germline V and J ends were trimmed by 5 bases and 2 bases, with 18 bases remaining between them. Germline values: CDR1 GTSNPN, CDR2 SVGIG (reference sequence). The CDR3 is 15 amino acids. CDR3 DNA sequence: TGTGCCTGGTACCCATGGAGGGCTAGAAACACTGAAGCTTTCTTT. Translation: CAWYPWRARNTEAFF.

This chain joins TRBV19 and TRBJ2-1, with D perhaps TRBD2 (6 bases). Per the germline V gene, CDR1 is LNHDA and CDR2 is SQIVND (reference sequence). V was shortened by 4 bases and J by 3 bases, with 10 bases between the two germline ends. CDR3 size: 14 residues. The CDR3 DNA follows: TGTGCCAGTAGTAGGGGAGGAGGCTACAATGAGCAGTTCTTC. Translated, it gives CASSRGGGYNEQFF.

This chain joins TRBV19 and TRBJ2-3, with D hard to call. The CDR3 has 15 amino acids. Looked up from germline, CDR1 is LNHDA and CDR2 is SQIVND (reference sequence). With 5 bases removed from V and 0 bases from J, the gap between germline ends came to 12 bases. The CDR3 loop reads CASSLFAESTDTQYF. In nucleotides, the CDR3 is TGTGCCAGTAGTCTTTTCGCGGAGAGCACAGATACGCAGTATTTT.

The chain couples TRBV28 to TRBJ1-4; weak D call: TRBD1 (5 bases). This CDR3 has 18 residues. From germline, CDR1 is MDHEN and CDR2 SYDVKM. The V and J ends lost 4 bases and 0 bases respectively, with 18 bases between them. This CDR3 reads CASSWAGAGWATNEKLFF. For the CDR3, the DNA is TGTGCCAGCAGTTGGGCAGGTGCAGGGTGGGCAACTAATGAAAAACTGTTTTTT.

The gene calls are TRBV9 and TRBJ1-1, with D perhaps TRBD1 (5 bases). In germline, CDR1 is SGDLS, CDR2 YYNGEE. V was cut by 6 bases and J by 4 bases, with 16 bases left in between. The CDR3 runs 14 residues. The CDR3 reads CASTSGQGSTEAFF. DNA of the CDR3: TGTGCCAGCACCTCTGGCCAGGGTAGCACTGAAGCTTTCTTT. The whole variable domain, filled in from reference TRBV9 and TRBJ1-1, reads DSGVTQTPKHLITATGQRVTLRCSPRSGDLSVYWYQQSLDQGLQFLIQYYNGEERAKGNILERFSAQQFPDLHSELNLSSLELGDSALYFCASTSGQGSTEAFFGQGTRLTVV.

The CDR3 nucleotides read TGCGCCAGCAGCTTGGTTCTGCCCGGACAGGGCTTTGGTTACGAGCAGTACTTC. This encodes CASSLVLPGQGFGYEQYF. V usage is TRBV5-1 and J usage is TRBJ2-7; 8 bases align to TRBD1. This CDR3 comprises 18 residues. The V segment lost 0 bases and the J segment 4 bases; nucleotides outside the gene matches: 15. Germline values: CDR1 SGHRS, CDR2 YFSETQ.

In this sample, this clone turned up once. The V call is TRBV6-5, the J call TRBJ1-2; D perhaps matches TRBD1 (5 bases). The CDR3 contains 14 residues. V gave up 4 bases and J gave up 9 bases, with 18 bases separating them. Germline V gene sequence: CDR1 MNHEY, CDR2 SVGAGI. CDR3 loop: CASSFQRQSRSYTF. CDR3 DNA sequence: TGTGCCAGCAGTTTCCAACGACAGTCAAGGAGCTACACCTTC.

The table lists this clone with a count of one. The chain recombines TRBV19 with TRBJ1-1; a possible D gene is TRBD1 (6 bases). The germline V gene encodes CDR1 LNHDA and CDR2 SQIVND (reference sequence). V shed 4 bases and J shed 0 bases, with 15 bases lying between them. The CDR3 is made up of 16 amino acids. The CDR3 sequence: CASSKYRVGLNTEAFF. As DNA, the CDR3 is TGTGCCAGTAGTAAGTACAGGGTGGGTTTGAACACTGAAGCTTTCTTT.

The chain joins TRBV30 to TRBJ1-5; D remains unclear. This CDR3 comprises 16 residues. Deletions cut 2 bases from V and 0 bases from J, with 14 bases between. Germline V gene lookup returns CDR1 GTSNPN and CDR2 SVGIG (reference sequence). CDR3 sequence: CAWSPTPLVSNQPQHF. CDR3 sequence (DNA): TGTGCCTGGAGTCCAACCCCACTGGTTAGCAATCAGCCCCAGCATTTT.

V usage is TRBV7-6 and J usage is TRBJ1-5; possible D gene TRBD1, 6 bases. The CDR3 covers 15 residues. The germline V and J ends were trimmed by 1 base and 2 bases, with 9 bases remaining between them. Germline V gives CDR1 SGHVS, CDR2 FNYEAQ. CDR3 nucleotides: TGTGCCAGCAGCTTAGAACAGGGAGGCAATCAGCCCCAGCATTTT. This codes for CASSLEQGGNQPQHF.